The TCR beta chain under discussion was sequenced for a study of blood T cell repertoires in COVID-19. Background on the study: The cDNA or gDNA used as material had been derived from T cells, B-cell-depleted T cells, or PBMCs.

The CDR3 length is 16 residues. V was pared by 3 bases and J by 7 bases, with 11 bases of the junction left unmatched. Per germline, CDR1 MGHRA and CDR2 YSYEKL. Only a few counts were recorded for this clone. Source study methods: Using reference gene primer amplification, nucleated cell counts were estimated. Data came from immunoSEQ multiplex PCR; TCRdb stores just in-frame clones and leaves some out. That table supplies the V and J calls and clone size; D and trimming were determined from the DNA. The profile shows approximately 15,000 clones, about four fifths of them singletons. This TCR came from a woman between 65 and 79 years old with active COVID-19. The chain joins TRBV4-1 to TRBJ1-5; 8 positions match TRBD1. The source material was peripheral blood. The CDR3 DNA follows: TGCGCCAGCAGCCACCAAGGACAGGGAGGGGGCCAGCCCCAGCATTTT. Protein sequence: CASSHQGQGGGQPQHF.